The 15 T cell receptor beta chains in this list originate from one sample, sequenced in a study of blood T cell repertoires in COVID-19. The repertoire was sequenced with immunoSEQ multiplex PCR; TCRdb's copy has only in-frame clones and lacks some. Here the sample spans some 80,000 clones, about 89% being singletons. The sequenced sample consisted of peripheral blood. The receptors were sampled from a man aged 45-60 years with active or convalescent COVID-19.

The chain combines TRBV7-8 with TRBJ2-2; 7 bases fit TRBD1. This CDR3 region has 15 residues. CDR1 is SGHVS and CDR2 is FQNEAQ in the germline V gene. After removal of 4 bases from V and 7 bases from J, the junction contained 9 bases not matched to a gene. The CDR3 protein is CASSSINRGIGELFF. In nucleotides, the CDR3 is TGTGCCAGCAGCTCAATAAACAGGGGTATCGGGGAGCTGTTTTTT.

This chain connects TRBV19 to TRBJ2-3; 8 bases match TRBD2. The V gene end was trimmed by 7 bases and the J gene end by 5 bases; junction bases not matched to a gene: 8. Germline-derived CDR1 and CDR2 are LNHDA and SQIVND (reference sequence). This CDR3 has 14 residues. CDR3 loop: CASNRRGVVDTQYF. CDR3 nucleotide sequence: TGTGCCAGTAATCGGCGGGGGGTTGTAGATACGCAGTATTTT.

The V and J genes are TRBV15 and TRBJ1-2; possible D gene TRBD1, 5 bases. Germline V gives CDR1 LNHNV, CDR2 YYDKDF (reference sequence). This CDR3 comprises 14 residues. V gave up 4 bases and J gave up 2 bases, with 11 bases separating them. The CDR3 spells CATSNYAGNYGYTF. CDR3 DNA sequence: TGTGCCACCAGCAATTATGCAGGGAACTATGGCTACACCTTC.

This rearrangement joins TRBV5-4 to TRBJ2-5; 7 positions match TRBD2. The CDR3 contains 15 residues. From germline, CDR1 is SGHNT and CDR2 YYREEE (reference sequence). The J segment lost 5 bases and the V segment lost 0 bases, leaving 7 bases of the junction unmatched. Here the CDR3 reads CASSLEVSGWETQYF. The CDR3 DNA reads TGTGCCAGCAGCTTGGAAGTTAGCGGGTGGGAGACCCAGTACTTC.

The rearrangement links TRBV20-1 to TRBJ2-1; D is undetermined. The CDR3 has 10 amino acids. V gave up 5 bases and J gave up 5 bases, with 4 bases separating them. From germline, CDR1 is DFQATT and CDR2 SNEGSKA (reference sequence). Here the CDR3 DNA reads TGCAGTGCTGCAGACAATGAGCAGTTCTTC. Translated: CSAADNEQFF.

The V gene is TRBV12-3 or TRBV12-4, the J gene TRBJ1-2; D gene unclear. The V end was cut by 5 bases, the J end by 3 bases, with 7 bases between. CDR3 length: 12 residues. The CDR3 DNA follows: TGTGCCAGCAGTCCAGAGGACTATGGCTACACCTTC. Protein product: CASSPEDYGYTF.

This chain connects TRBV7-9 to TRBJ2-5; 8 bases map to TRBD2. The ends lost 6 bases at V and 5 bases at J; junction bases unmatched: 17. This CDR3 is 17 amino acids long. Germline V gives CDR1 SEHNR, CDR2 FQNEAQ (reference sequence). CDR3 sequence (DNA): TGTGCCAGCAGACCCGGAGCGGGCGGGGGGTATTACGAGACCCAGTACTTC. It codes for CASRPGAGGGYYETQYF.

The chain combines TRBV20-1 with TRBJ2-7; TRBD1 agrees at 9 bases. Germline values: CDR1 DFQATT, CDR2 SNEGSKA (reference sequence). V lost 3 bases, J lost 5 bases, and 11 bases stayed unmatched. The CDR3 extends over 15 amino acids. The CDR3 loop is CSASMGTGGYNEQYV. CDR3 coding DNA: TGCAGTGCTAGTATGGGTACAGGGGGCTACAACGAGCAGTACGTC.

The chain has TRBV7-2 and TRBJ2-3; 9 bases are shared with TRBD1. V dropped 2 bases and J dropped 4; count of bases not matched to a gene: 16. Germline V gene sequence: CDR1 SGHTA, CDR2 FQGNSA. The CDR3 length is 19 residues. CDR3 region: CASSLSGTGGVGFSDTQYF. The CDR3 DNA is TGTGCCAGCAGCTTATCGGGAACAGGGGGCGTCGGATTCTCAGATACGCAGTATTTT.

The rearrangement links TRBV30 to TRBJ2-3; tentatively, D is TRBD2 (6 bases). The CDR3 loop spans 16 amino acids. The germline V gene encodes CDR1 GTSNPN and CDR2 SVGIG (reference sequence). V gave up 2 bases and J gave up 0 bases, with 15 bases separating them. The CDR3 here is CAWSTGLRTSTDTQYF. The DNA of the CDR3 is TGTGCCTGGAGTACGGGACTTCGGACTAGCACAGATACGCAGTATTTT.

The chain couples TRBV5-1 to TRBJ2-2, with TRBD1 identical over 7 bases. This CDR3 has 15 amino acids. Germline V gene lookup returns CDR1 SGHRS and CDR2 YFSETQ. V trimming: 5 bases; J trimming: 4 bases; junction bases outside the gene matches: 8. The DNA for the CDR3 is TGCGCCAGCAGTTTACAGGGGCGGGCCACCGGGGAGCTGTTTTTT. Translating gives CASSLQGRATGELFF.

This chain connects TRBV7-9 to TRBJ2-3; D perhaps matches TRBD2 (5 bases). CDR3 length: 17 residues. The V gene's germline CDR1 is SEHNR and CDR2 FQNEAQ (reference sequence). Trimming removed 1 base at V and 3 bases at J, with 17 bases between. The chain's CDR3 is CASSLELAGPGTDTQYF. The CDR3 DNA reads TGTGCCAGCAGCTTAGAGCTAGCTGGCCCCGGGACAGATACGCAGTATTTT.

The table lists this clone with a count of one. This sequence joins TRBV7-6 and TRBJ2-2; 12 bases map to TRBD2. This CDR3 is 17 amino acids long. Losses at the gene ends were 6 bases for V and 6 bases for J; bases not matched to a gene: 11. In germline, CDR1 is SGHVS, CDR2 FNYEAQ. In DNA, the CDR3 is TGTGCCAGCAGTTCCACCGGACTAGCGGGGCCGGCCGGGGAGCTGTTTTTT. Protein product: CASSSTGLAGPAGELFF.

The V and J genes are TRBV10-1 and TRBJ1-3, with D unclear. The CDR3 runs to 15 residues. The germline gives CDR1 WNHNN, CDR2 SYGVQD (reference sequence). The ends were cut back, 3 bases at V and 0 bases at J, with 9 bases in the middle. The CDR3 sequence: CASSEGAASGNTIYF. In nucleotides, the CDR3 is TGCGCCAGCAGTGAAGGAGCAGCCTCTGGAAACACCATATATTTT.

CDR3 in DNA: TGCAGCGTTGACGGACAGGGAAAGACCCAGTACTTC. This translates into CSVDGQGKTQYF. The rearrangement links TRBV29-1 to TRBJ2-5; TRBD1 matches 8 bases. V lost 3 bases, J lost 6 bases, and 3 bases stayed unmatched. This CDR3 region has 12 residues. CDR1 SQVTM and CDR2 ANQGSEA come from the germline V gene.